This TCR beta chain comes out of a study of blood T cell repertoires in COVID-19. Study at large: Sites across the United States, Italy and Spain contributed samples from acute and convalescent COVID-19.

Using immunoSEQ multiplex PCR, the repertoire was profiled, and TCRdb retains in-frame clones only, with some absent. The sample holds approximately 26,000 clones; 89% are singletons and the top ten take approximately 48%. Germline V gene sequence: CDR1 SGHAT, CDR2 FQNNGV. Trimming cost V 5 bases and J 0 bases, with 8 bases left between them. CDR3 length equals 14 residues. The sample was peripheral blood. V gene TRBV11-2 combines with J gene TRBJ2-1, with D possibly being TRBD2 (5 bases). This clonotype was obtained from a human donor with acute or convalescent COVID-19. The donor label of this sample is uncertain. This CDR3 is CASSPGISYNEQFF. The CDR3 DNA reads TGTGCCAGCAGCCCGGGGATCTCCTACAATGAGCAGTTCTTC. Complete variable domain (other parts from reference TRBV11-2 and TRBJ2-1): EAGVAQSPRYKIIEKRQSVAFWCNPISGHATLYWYQQILGQGPKLLIQFQNNGVVDDSQLPKDRFSAERLKGVDSTLKIQPAKLEDSAVYLCASSPGISYNEQFFGPGTRLTVL.